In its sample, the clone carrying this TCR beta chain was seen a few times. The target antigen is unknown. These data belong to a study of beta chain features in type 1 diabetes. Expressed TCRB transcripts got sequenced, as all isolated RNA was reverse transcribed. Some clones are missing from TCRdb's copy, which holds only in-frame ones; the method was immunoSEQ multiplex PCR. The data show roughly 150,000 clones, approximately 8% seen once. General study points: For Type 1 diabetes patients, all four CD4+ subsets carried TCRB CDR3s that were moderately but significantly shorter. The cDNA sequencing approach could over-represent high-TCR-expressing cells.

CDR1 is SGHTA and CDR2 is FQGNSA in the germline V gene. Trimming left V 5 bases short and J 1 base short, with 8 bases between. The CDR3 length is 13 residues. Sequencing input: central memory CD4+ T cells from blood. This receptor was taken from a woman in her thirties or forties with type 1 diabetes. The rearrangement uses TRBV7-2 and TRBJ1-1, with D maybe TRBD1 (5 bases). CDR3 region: CASSAGWNTEAFF. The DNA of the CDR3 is TGTGCCAGCAGCGCAGGGTGGAACACTGAAGCTTTCTTT.